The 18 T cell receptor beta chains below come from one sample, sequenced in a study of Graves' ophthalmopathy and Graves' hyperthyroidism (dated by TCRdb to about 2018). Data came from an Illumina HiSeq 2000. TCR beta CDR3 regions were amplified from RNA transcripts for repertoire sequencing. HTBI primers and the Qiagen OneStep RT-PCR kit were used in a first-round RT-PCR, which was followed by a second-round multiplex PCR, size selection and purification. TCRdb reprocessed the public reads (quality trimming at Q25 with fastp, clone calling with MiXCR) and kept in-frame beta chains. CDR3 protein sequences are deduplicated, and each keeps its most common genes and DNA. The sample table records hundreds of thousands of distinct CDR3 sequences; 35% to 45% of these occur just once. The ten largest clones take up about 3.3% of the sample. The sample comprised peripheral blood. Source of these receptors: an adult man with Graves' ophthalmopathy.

Written as DNA, the CDR3 is TGCGCCAGCAGCCCCCGGGACGGGGTGAACACCGGGGAGCTGTTTTTT. This sequence encodes CASSPRDGVNTGELFF. V is TRBV5-1 and J is TRBJ2-2, with D perhaps being TRBD1 or TRBD2 (5 bases each). The CDR3 runs to 16 residues. Germline values: CDR1 SGHRS, CDR2 YFSETQ. Deletions cut 4 bases from V and 1 base from J, with 14 bases between.

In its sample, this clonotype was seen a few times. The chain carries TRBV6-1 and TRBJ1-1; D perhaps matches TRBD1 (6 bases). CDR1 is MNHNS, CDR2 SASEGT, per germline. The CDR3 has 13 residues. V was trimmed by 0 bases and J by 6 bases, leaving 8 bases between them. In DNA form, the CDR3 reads TGTGCCAGCAGTGAAGCGAGGGGGTCTGAAGCTTTCTTT. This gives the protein CASSEARGSEAFF.

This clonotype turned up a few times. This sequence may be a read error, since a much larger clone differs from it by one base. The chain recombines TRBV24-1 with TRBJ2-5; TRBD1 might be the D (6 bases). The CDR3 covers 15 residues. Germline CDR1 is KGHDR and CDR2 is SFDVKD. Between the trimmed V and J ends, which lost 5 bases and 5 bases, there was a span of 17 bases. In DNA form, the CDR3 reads TGTGCCACCAGTGGTAAATCAGGGGCGGTGGAGACCCAGTACTTC. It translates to CATSGKSGAVETQYF.

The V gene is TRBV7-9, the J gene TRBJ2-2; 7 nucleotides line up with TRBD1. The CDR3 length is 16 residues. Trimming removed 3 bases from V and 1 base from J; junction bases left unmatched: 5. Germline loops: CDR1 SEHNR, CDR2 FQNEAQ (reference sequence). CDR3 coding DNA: TGTGCCAGCAGCTTGAGACAGGGTGGGAACACCGGGGAGCTGTTTTTT. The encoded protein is CASSLRQGGNTGELFF.

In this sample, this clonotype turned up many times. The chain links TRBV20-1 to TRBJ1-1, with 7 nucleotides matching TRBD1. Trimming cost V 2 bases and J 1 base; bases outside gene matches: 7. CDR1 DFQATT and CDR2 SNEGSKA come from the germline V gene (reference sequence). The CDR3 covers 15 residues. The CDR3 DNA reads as TGCAGTGCTAGACCCGCCACAGGGGCGAACACTGAAGCTTTCTTT. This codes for CSARPATGANTEAFF.

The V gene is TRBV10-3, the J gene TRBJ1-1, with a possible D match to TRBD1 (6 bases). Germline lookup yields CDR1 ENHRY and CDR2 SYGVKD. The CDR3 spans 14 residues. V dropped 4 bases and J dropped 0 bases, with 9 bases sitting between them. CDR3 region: CAISGTVMNTEAFF. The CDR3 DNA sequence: TGTGCCATCAGTGGGACAGTGATGAACACTGAAGCTTTCTTT.

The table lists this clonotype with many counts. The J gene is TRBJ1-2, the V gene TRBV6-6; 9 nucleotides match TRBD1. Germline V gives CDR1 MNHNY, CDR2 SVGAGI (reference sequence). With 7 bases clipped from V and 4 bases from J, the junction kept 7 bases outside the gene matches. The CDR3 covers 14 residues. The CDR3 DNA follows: TGTGCCAGCACCCGGGACAGGGTGACCTATGGCTACACCTTC. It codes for CASTRDRVTYGYTF.

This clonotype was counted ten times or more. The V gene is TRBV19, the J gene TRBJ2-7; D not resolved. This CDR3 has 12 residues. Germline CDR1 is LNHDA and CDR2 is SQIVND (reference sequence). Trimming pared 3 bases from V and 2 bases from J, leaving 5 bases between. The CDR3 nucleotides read TGTGCCAGTAGTATTCGTCCCTACGAGCAGTACTTC. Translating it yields CASSIRPYEQYF.

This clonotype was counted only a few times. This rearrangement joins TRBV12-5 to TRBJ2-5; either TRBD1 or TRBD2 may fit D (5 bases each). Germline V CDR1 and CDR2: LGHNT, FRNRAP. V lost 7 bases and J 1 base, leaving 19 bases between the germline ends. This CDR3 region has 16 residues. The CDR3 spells CASDPGDGFIQETQYF. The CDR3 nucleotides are TGTGCTAGTGACCCTGGGGACGGCTTTATCCAAGAGACCCAGTACTTC.

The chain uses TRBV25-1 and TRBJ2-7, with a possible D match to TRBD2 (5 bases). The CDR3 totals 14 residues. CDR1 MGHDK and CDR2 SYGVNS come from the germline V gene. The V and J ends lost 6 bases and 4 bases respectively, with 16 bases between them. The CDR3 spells CASSQAGRTYEQYF. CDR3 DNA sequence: TGTGCCAGCAGCCAAGCTGGGCGGACTTACGAGCAGTACTTC.

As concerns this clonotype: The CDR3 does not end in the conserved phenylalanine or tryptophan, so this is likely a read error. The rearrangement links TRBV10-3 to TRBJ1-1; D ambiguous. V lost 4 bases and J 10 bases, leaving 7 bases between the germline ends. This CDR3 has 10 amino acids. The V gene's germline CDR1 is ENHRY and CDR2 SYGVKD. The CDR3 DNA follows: TGTGCCATCAGTGCTACGACAGCTTTCTCT. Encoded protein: CAISATTAFS.

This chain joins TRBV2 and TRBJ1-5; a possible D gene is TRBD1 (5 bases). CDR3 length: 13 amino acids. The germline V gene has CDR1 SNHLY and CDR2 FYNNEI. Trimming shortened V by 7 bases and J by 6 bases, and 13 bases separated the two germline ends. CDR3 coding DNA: TGTGCCAGCAAGGTGGGGGTCAGTCAGCCCCAGCATTTT. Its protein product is CASKVGVSQPQHF. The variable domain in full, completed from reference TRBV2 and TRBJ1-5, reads EPEVTQTPSHQVTQMGQEVILRCVPISNHLYFYWYRQILGQKVEFLVSFYNNEISEKSEIFDDQFSVERPDGSNFTLKIRSTKLEDSAMYFCASKVGVSQPQHFGDGTRLSIL.

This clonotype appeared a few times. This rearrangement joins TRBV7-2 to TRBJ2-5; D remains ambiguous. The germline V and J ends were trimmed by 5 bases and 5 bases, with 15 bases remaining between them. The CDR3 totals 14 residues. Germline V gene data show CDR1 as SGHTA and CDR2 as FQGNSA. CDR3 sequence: CASSPGSSGETQYF. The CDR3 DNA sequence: TGTGCCAGCAGCCCGGGCTCATCCGGGGAGACCCAGTACTTC. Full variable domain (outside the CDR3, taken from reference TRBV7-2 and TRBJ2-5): GAGVSQSPSNKVTEKGKDVELRCDPISGHTALYWYRQSLGQGLEFLIYFQGNSAPDKSGLPSDRFSAERTGGSVSTLTIQRTQQEDSAVYLCASSPGSSGETQYFGPGTRLLVL.

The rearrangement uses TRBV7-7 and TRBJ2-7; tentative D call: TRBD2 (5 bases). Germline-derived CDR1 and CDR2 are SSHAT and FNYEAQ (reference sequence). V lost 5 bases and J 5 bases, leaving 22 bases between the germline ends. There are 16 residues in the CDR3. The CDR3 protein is CASSAGLTGSLDEQYF. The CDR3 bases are TGTGCCAGCAGCGCGGGCCTAACGGGGAGTCTCGACGAGCAGTACTTC.

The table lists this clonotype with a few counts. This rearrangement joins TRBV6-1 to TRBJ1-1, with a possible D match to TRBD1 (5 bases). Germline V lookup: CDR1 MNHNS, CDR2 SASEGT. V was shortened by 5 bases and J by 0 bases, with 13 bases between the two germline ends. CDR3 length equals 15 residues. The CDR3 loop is CASSLVGEVNTEAFF. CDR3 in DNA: TGTGCCAGCAGTTTAGTGGGGGAGGTGAACACTGAAGCTTTCTTT.

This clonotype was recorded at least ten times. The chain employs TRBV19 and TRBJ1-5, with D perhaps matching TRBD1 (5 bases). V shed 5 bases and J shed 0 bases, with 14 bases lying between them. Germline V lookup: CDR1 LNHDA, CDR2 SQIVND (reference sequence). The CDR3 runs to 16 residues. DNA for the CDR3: TGTGCCAGTAGTCAGGGAGGGATCTATAGCAATCAGCCCCAGCATTTT. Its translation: CASSQGGIYSNQPQHF.

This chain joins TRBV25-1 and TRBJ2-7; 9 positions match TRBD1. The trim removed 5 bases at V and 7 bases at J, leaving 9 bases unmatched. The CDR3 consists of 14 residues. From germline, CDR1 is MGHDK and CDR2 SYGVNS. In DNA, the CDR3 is TGTGCCAGCAGTTATGGACAGGGGAACAATGAGCAGTACTTC. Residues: CASSYGQGNNEQYF.

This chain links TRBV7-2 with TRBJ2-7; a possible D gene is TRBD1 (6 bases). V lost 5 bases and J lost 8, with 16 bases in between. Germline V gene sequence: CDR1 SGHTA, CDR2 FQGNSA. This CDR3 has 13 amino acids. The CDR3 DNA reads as TGTGCCAGCAGCGGAAATGGGCAGGGGAAGCAGTACTTC. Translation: CASSGNGQGKQYF.